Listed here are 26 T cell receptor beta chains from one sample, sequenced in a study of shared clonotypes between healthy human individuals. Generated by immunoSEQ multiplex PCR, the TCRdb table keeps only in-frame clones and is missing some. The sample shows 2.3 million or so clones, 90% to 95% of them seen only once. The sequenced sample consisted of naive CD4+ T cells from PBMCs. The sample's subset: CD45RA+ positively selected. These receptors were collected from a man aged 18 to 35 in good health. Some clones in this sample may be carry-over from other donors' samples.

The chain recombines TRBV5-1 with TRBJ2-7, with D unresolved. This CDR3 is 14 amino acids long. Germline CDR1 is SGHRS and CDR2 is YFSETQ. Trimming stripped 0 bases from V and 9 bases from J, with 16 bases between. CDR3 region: CASSLGAPPTPQYF. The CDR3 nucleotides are TGCGCCAGCAGCTTGGGTGCGCCCCCAACCCCGCAGTACTTC.

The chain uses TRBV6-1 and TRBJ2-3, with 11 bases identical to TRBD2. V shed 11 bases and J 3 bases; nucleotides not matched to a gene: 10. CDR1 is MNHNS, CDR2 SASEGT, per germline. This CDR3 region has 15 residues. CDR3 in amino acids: CAGGLAGGGTDTQYF. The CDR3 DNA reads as TGTGCCGGGGGATTAGCGGGAGGGGGTACAGATACGCAGTATTTT.

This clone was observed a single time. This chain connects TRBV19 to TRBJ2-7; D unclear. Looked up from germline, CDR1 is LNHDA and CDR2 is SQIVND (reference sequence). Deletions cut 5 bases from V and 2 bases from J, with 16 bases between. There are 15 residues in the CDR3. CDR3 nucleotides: TGTGCCAGTAGTCCCCGGCCCCTTAAGACCTACGAGCAGTACTTC. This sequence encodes CASSPRPLKTYEQYF.

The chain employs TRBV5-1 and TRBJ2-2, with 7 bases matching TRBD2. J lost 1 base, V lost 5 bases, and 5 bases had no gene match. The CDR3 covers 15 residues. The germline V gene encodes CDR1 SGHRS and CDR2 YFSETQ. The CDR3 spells CASRAGALNTGELFF. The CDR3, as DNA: TGCGCCAGCAGGGCGGGAGCTTTGAACACCGGGGAGCTGTTTTTT.

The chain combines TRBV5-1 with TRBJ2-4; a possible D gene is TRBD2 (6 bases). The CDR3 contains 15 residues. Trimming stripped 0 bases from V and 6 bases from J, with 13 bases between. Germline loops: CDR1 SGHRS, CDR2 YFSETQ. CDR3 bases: TGCGCCAGCAGCTTGGAGGAGGGGCTGAGAAACATTCAGTACTTC. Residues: CASSLEEGLRNIQYF. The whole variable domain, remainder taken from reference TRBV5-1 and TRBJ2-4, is KAGVTQTPRYLIKTRGQQVTLSCSPISGHRSVSWYQQTPGQGLQFLFEYFSETQRNKGNFPGRFSGRQFSNSRSEMNVSTLELGDSALYLCASSLEEGLRNIQYFGAGTRLSVL.

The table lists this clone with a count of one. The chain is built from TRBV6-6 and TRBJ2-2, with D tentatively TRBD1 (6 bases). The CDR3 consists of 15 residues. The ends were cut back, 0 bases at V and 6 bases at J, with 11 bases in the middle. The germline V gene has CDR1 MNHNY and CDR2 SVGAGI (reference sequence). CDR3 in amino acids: CASSYSSAGAGELFF. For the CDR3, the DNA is TGTGCCAGCAGTTACTCGAGCGCAGGGGCCGGGGAGCTGTTTTTT.

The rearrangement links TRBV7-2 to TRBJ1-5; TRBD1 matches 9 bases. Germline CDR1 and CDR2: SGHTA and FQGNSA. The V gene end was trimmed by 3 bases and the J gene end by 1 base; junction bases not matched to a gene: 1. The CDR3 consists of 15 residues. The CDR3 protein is CASSFGTGSNQPQHF. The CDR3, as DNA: TGTGCCAGCAGCTTCGGGACAGGGAGCAATCAGCCCCAGCATTTT.

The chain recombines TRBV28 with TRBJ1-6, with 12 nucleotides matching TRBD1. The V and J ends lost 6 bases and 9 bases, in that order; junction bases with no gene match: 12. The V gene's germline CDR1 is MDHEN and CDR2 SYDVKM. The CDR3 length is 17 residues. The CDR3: CASSPSGTGGPVSPLHF. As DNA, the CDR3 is TGTGCCAGCAGCCCTTCCGGGACAGGGGGCCCGGTTTCACCCCTCCACTTT. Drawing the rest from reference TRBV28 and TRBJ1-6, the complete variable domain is DVKVTQSSRYLVKRTGEKVFLECVQDMDHENMFWYRQDPGLGLRLIYFSYDVKMKEKGDIPEGYSVSREKKERFSLILESASTNQTSMYLCASSPSGTGGPVSPLHFGNGTRLTVT.

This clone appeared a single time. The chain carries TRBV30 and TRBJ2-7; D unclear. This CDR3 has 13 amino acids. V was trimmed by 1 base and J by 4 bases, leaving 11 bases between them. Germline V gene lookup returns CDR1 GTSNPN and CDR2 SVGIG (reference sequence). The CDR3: CAWSEVTQYEQYF. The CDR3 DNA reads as TGTGCCTGGAGTGAGGTCACTCAATACGAGCAGTACTTC. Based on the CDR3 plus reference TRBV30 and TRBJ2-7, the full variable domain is SQTIHQWPATLVQPVGSPLSLECTVEGTSNPNLYWYRQAAGRGLQLLFYSVGIGQISSEVPQNLSASRPQDRQFILSSKKLLLSDSGFYLCAWSEVTQYEQYFGPGTRLTVT.

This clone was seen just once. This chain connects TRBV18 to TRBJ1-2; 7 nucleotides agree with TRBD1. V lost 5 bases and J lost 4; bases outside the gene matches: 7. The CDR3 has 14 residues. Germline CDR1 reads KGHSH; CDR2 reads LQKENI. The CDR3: CASSERQGGYGYTF. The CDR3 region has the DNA TGTGCCAGCTCAGAGCGACAGGGAGGCTATGGCTACACCTTC.

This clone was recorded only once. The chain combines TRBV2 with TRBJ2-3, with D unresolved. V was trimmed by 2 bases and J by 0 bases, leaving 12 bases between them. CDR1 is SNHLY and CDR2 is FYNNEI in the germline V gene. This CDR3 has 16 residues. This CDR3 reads CASSEYVRASTDTQYF. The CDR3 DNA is TGTGCCAGCAGTGAATATGTCCGTGCTAGCACAGATACGCAGTATTTT. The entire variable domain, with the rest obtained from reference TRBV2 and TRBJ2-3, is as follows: EPEVTQTPSHQVTQMGQEVILRCVPISNHLYFYWYRQILGQKVEFLVSFYNNEISEKSEIFDDQFSVERPDGSNFTLKIRSTKLEDSAMYFCASSEYVRASTDTQYFGPGTRLTVL.

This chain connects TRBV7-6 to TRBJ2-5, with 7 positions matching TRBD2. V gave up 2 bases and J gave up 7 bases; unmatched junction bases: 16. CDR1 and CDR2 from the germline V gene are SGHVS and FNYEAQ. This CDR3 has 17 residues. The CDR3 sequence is CASSLYTLLAGDGTQYF. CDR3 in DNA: TGTGCCAGCAGCTTATATACTCTCCTGGCGGGAGATGGGACCCAGTACTTC.

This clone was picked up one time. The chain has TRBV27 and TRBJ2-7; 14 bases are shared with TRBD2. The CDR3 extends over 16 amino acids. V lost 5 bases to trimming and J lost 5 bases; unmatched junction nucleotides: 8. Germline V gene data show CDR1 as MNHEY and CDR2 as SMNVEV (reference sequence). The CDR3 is CASSPMGLAGVNEQYF. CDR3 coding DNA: TGTGCCAGCAGTCCTATGGGACTAGCGGGAGTTAACGAGCAGTACTTC.

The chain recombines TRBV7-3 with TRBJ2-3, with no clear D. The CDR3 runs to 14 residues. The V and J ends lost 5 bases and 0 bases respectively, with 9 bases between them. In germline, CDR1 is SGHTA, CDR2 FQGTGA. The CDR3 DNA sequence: TGTGCCAGCAGCCCTTCGACTAGCACAGATACGCAGTATTTT. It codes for CASSPSTSTDTQYF.

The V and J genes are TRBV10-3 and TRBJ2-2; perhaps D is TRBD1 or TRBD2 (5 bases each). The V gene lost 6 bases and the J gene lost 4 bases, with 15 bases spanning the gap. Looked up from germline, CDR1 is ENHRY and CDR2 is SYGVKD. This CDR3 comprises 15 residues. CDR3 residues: CAISPSGTGTGELFF. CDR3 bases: TGTGCCATCAGCCCTTCAGGGACGGGCACCGGGGAGCTGTTTTTT.

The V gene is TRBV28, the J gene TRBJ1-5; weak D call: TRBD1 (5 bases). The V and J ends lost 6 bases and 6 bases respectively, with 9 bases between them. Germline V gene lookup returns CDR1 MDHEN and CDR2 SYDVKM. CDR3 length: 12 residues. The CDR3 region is CASRVGVQPQHF. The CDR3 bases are TGTGCCAGCAGGGTGGGGGTTCAGCCCCAGCATTTT. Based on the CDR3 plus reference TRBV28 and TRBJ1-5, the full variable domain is DVKVTQSSRYLVKRTGEKVFLECVQDMDHENMFWYRQDPGLGLRLIYFSYDVKMKEKGDIPEGYSVSREKKERFSLILESASTNQTSMYLCASRVGVQPQHFGDGTRLSIL.

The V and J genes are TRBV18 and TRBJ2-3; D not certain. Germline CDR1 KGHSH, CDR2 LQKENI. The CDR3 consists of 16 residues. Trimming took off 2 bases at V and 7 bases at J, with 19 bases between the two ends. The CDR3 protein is CASSPGVGRSANTQYF. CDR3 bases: TGTGCCAGCTCACCAGGGGTAGGCCGCTCCGCTAATACGCAGTATTTT.

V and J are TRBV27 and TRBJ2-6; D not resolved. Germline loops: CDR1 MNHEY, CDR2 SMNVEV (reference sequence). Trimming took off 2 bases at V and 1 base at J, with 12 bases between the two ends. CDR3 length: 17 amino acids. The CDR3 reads CASSLRSPLSGANVLTF. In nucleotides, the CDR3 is TGTGCCAGCAGTTTAAGGTCTCCCCTTTCTGGGGCCAACGTCCTGACTTTC.

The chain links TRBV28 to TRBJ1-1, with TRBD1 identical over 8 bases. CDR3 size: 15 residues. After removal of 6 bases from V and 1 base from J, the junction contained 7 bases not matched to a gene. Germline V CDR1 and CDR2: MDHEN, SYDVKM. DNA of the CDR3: TGTGCCAGCAGGCCTCGACAGGGGCAGAACACTGAAGCTTTCTTT. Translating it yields CASRPRQGQNTEAFF.

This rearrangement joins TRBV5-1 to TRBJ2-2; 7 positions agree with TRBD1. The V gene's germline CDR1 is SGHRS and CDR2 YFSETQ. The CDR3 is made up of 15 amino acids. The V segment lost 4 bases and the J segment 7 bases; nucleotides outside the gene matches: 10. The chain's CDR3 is CASSLGDRVIGELFF. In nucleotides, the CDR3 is TGCGCCAGCAGCCTGGGTGACAGGGTCATCGGGGAGCTGTTTTTT.

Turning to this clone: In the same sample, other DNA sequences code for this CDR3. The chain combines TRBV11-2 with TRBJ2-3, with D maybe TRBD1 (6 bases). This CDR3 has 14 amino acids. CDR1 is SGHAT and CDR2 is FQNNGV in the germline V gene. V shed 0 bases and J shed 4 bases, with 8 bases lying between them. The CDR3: CASSLDRGPDTQYF. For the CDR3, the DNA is TGTGCCAGCAGCTTAGACAGGGGCCCAGATACGCAGTATTTT.

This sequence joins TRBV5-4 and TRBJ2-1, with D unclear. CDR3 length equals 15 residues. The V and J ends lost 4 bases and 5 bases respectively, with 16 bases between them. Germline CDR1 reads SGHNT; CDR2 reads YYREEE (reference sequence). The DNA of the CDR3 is TGTGCCAGCAGCCCTTCGTCATTAGTTAACAATGAGCAGTTCTTC. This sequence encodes CASSPSSLVNNEQFF.

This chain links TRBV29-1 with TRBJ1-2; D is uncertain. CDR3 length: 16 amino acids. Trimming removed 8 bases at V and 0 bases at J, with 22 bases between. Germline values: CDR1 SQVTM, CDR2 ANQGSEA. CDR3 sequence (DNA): TGCAGCTATACGTCCCTCCTCCGCTCAACTAACTATGGCTACACCTTC. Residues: CSYTSLLRSTNYGYTF. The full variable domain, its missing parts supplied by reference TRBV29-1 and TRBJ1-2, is SAVISQKPSRDICQRGTSLTIQCQVDSQVTMMFWYRQQPGQSLTLIATANQGSEATYESGFVIDKFPISRPNLTFSTLTVSNMSPEDSSIYLCSYTSLLRSTNYGYTFGSGTRLTVV.

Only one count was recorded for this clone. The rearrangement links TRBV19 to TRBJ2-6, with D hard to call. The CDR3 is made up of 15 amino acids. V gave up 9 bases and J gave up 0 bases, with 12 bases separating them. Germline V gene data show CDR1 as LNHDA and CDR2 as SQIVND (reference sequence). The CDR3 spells CASSFRDSGANVLTF. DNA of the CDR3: TGTGCCAGCTCCTTTAGGGACTCTGGGGCCAACGTCCTGACTTTC. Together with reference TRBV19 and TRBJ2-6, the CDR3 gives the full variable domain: DGGITQSPKYLFRKEGQNVTLSCEQNLNHDAMYWYRQDPGQGLRLIYYSQIVNDFQKGDIAEGYSVSREKKESFPLTVTSAQKNPTAFYLCASSFRDSGANVLTFGAGSRLTVL.

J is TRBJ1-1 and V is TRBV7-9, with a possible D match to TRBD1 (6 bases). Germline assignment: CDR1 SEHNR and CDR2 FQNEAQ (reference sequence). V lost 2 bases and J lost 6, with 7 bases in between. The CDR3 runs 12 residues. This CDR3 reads CASSLTGPEAFF. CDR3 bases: TGTGCCAGCAGCTTAACAGGGCCTGAAGCTTTCTTT.

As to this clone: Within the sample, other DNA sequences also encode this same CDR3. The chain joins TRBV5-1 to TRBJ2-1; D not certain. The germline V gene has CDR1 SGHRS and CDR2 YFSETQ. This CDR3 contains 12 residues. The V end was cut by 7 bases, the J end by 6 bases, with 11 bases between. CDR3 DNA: TGCGCCAGCTCCTCTCAAGGCAATGAGCAGTTCTTC. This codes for CASSSQGNEQFF.